This T cell receptor beta chain was found in a study of cytomegalovirus exposure and HLA in healthy donors. Study in general: Of the donors genotyped, several hundred in all, less than 90% fell in the Caucasian-associated ancestry cluster. Study-wide findings and caveats: Whilst most TCR sequences proved rare, a subset of public TCRs occurred across many donors.

Researchers ran the PCR with 60 Vbeta and 13 Jbeta primers. Only in-frame clones appear in the TCRdb table, and some are missing; sequencing was by immunoSEQ multiplex PCR. The table records 150,000 to 200,000 clones, around 76% of them present only once. Germline V lookup: CDR1 SGHVS, CDR2 FQNEAQ. V lost 5 bases to trimming and J lost 5 bases; unmatched junction nucleotides: 8. This CDR3 is built from 15 residues. With regard to this clone: Its antigen remains unknown.

The chain couples TRBV7-8 to TRBJ1-5, with 8 bases fitting TRBD1. Sequencing input: PBMCs. This clonotype originated in a woman aged 25 to 39 in good health and CMV-seropositive. The CDR3 sequence is CASSAGQGIDQPQHF. CDR3 bases: TGTGCCAGCAGCGCCGGACAGGGAATAGATCAGCCCCAGCATTTT.